Here is one T cell receptor (beta chain) with its context. Other nucleotide sequences from this sample produce the same CDR3. The source of the sample is a study of T cell changes during pregnancy in multiple sclerosis. The data were produced by immunoSEQ multiplex PCR, yet TCRdb's version contains in-frame clones alone and is incomplete. The table has some 80,000 clones, around 89% seen once; the top ten hold about 1%. Trimming stripped 3 bases from V and 4 bases from J, with 4 bases between. CDR1 and CDR2 from the germline V gene are DFQATT and SNEGSKA (reference sequence). This CDR3 spans 11 amino acids.

The source was peripheral blood, collected in the first trimester of pregnancy. The sequence came from a female donor in good health, enrolled as a control in a pregnancy study. The chain employs TRBV20-1 and TRBJ2-1, with no clear D. DNA of the CDR3: TGCAGTGCTAGGCAGTACAATGAGCAGTTCTTC. It encodes CSARQYNEQFF.